The 32 T cell receptor beta chains given below trace back to one sample, sequenced in a study of regulatory T cells in long-lasting Graves disease. As to time point: persistent/refractory GD, antithyroid drugs over 5 years with positive TRAb. RNA extracted from PBMCs served as the sequencing template. Arm-PCR of CDR3 regions and iRepertoire HTBI primers were used to build TCR beta libraries. TCRdb fed the multiplex PCR reads into MiXCR, producing one record per CDR3 protein. The sample lists 400,000 to 450,000 distinct CDR3 sequences, around a quarter occurring once. Sequences were derived from peripheral blood mononuclear cells (PBMCs), sampled when the disease was refractory, from a patient treated with antithyroid drugs. Receptor source: a female donor with Graves disease.

This clonotype was picked up a small number of times. The chain uses TRBV27 and TRBJ2-7, with 8 bases matching TRBD1. Germline trimming cut 5 bases from V and 0 bases from J; bases unmatched to any gene: 6. The V gene's germline CDR1 is MNHEY and CDR2 SMNVEV (reference sequence). This CDR3 has 15 residues. CDR3 in amino acids: CASSEDREASYEQYF. Here the CDR3 DNA reads TGTGCCAGCAGTGAGGACAGGGAGGCCTCCTACGAGCAGTACTTC.

In DNA form, the CDR3 reads TGTGCCTGGAGCTTAGACAGCTATAATTCACCCCTCCACTTT. It is translated as CAWSLDSYNSPLHF. V is TRBV30 and J is TRBJ1-6, with a possible D match to TRBD1 (5 bases). Trimming stripped 3 bases from V and 3 bases from J, with 9 bases between. CDR1 is GTSNPN, CDR2 SVGIG, per germline (reference sequence). CDR3 length equals 14 residues.

This clonotype was counted many times. The chain is built from TRBV20-1 and TRBJ2-5; 10 bases align to TRBD2. The CDR3 runs 14 residues. Germline V lookup: CDR1 DFQATT, CDR2 SNEGSKA (reference sequence). V was pared by 0 bases and J by 2 bases, with 0 bases of the junction left unmatched. CDR3 DNA sequence: TGCAGTGCTAGAGAACTAGCGGGACAAGAGACCCAGTACTTC. Residues: CSARELAGQETQYF.

This clonotype was recorded once. This rearrangement joins TRBV20-1 to TRBJ2-7; TRBD2 matches 7 bases. The V gene's germline CDR1 is DFQATT and CDR2 SNEGSKA (reference sequence). CDR3 size: 16 residues. J gave up 4 bases and V 0 bases, and 12 bases lay outside the gene matches. CDR3 sequence: CSARDPWRESSYEQYF. The CDR3 DNA sequence: TGCAGTGCTAGAGATCCGTGGCGGGAGAGTAGTTACGAGCAGTACTTC.

The chain employs TRBV25-1 and TRBJ2-7, with D possibly matching TRBD2 (5 bases). CDR1 and CDR2 (germline): MGHDK, SYGVNS. The CDR3 totals 11 residues. V was pared by 6 bases and J by 5 bases, with 8 bases between. CDR3 protein: CASRLVHEQYF. The CDR3 bases are TGTGCCAGCAGACTAGTACACGAGCAGTACTTC.

The V gene is TRBV6-1, the J gene TRBJ1-2; the match to TRBD1 covers 7 bases. The CDR3 is 12 residues long. From germline, CDR1 is MNHNS and CDR2 SASEGT. With V trimmed by 6 bases and J by 7 bases, 5 bases remained unmatched. DNA of the CDR3: TGTGCCAGCAGCGCCGACAGGGTTGGCTACACCTTC. Amino acid sequence: CASSADRVGYTF.

The gene calls are TRBV19 and TRBJ1-1; no firm D call. The CDR3 extends over 13 amino acids. Deletions cut 3 bases from V and 8 bases from J, with 13 bases between. The germline V gene encodes CDR1 LNHDA and CDR2 SQIVND (reference sequence). DNA for the CDR3: TGTGCCAGTAGTATTTCGGTGACGGTAGAAGCTTTCTTT. Encoded protein: CASSISVTVEAFF.

V gene TRBV5-1 combines with J gene TRBJ1-4; D ambiguous. CDR1 is SGHRS and CDR2 is YFSETQ in the germline V gene. The CDR3 is made up of 12 amino acids. Trimming pared 5 bases from V and 5 bases from J, leaving 7 bases between. Written as DNA, the CDR3 is TGCGCCAGCAGTCCCCCGAATGAAAAACTGTTTTTT. This encodes CASSPPNEKLFF.

This clonotype was detected only a few times. The rearrangement uses TRBV30 and TRBJ1-2, with 7 bases identical to TRBD1. The CDR3 covers 13 residues. The J segment lost 7 bases and the V segment lost 8 bases, leaving 13 bases of the junction unmatched. Germline V lookup: CDR1 GTSNPN, CDR2 SVGIG (reference sequence). The CDR3 DNA reads TGTGCCGCATTGATGACAGGGTACACTGGCTACACCTTC. It codes for CAALMTGYTGYTF.

Many counts were recorded for this clonotype. The genes are TRBV12-3 or TRBV12-4 and TRBJ1-4; 10 nucleotides line up with TRBD1. The CDR3 spans 14 residues. Trimming at V came to 5 bases and at J to 7 bases, leaving 4 bases not matched to a gene. This chain's CDR3 is CASSPTGGPEKLFF. The DNA of the CDR3 is TGTGCCAGCAGTCCGACAGGGGGCCCTGAAAAACTGTTTTTT.

Worth noting for this clonotype: Given a much more abundant clone one base away, this may be a read error. The V gene is TRBV28, the J gene TRBJ2-2, with a possible D match to TRBD2 (6 bases). This CDR3 is 13 amino acids long. Germline V lookup: CDR1 MDHEN, CDR2 SYDVKM. The CDR3 DNA reads as TGTGCCAGCAGTTTAGGGGGGTCCGGGGGGCTGTTTTTT. Translating it yields CASSLGGSGGLFF.

Details on this clonotype: A much larger clone sits a single nucleotide away, making a read error possible. The genes are TRBV6-1 and TRBJ1-5; 7 bases align to TRBD1. Germline V gives CDR1 MNHNS, CDR2 SASEGT. The CDR3 totals 13 residues. V lost 6 bases, J lost 10 bases, and 9 bases stayed unmatched. The CDR3 is CASRSQGVIPQHF. DNA of the CDR3: TGTGCCAGCAGGTCCCAGGGGGTTATACCCCAGCATTTT.

The chain employs TRBV6-5 and TRBJ2-2; 13 bases fit TRBD2. V lost 2 bases to trimming and J lost 7 bases; unmatched junction nucleotides: 4. CDR1 and CDR2 (germline): MNHEY, SVGAGI. CDR3 length: 16 amino acids. The CDR3 here is CASSYPGLAGHGELFF. Written as DNA, the CDR3 is TGTGCCAGCAGTTACCCGGGACTAGCGGGACACGGGGAGCTGTTTTTT.

The chain has TRBV19 and TRBJ2-4; D may be TRBD1 or TRBD2 (5 bases each). From germline, CDR1 is LNHDA and CDR2 SQIVND (reference sequence). The CDR3 contains 15 residues. V shed 3 bases and J shed 1 base, with 10 bases lying between them. CDR3 amino acids: CASSIDGTAKNIQYF. In nucleotides, the CDR3 is TGTGCCAGTAGTATTGATGGGACGGCCAAAAACATTCAGTACTTC.

In its sample, this clonotype was seen a few times. The V gene is TRBV20-1, the J gene TRBJ1-6; 9 bases match TRBD1. Germline CDR1 and CDR2: DFQATT and SNEGSKA (reference sequence). The CDR3 has 13 residues. V shed 7 bases, J shed 9 bases, and the junction held 7 bases outside the gene matches. The CDR3 is CSVRDRDPSPLHF. CDR3 DNA: TGCAGTGTTCGGGACAGGGATCCTTCACCCCTCCACTTT.

The chain employs TRBV20-1 and TRBJ2-5; no clear D. Germline V gives CDR1 DFQATT, CDR2 SNEGSKA (reference sequence). The CDR3 is 14 amino acids. The ends were cut back, 0 bases at V and 9 bases at J, with 17 bases in the middle. CDR3 nucleotides: TGCAGTGCTAGAGATTTGAGGCAGCCTAATGCCCAGTACTTC. As protein: CSARDLRQPNAQYF.

This clonotype has ten or more counts. The CDR3, as DNA: TGTGCCAGTAGTAACCCCGGGACAGGGACCTACGAGCAGTACTTC. As protein: CASSNPGTGTYEQYF. V is TRBV19 and J is TRBJ2-7; TRBD1 agrees at 9 bases. Germline CDR1 reads LNHDA; CDR2 reads SQIVND (reference sequence). V lost 4 bases, J lost 2 bases, and 6 bases stayed unmatched. This CDR3 has 15 residues.

This rearrangement joins TRBV7-9 to TRBJ2-7; 9 positions match TRBD1. Per germline, CDR1 SEHNR and CDR2 FQNEAQ (reference sequence). V lost 5 bases and J lost 1; bases outside the gene matches: 12. The CDR3 is made up of 17 amino acids. CDR3 loop: CASSQSPGQGKSYEQYF. CDR3 nucleotide sequence: TGTGCCAGCAGCCAAAGTCCGGGACAGGGTAAATCCTACGAGCAGTACTTC.

The chain joins TRBV20-1 to TRBJ2-2; the match to TRBD2 covers 11 bases. There are 14 residues in the CDR3. The germline V gene has CDR1 DFQATT and CDR2 SNEGSKA (reference sequence). Trimming at V came to 3 bases and at J to 5 bases, leaving 2 bases not matched to a gene. The CDR3 nucleotides read TGCAGTGCTAGTCGACTAGCGGGAACCGGGGAGCTGTTTTTT. It translates to CSASRLAGTGELFF.

This clonotype turned up a few times. This chain links TRBV3-1 with TRBJ2-7; 8 nucleotides agree with TRBD1. CDR1 is LGHDT, CDR2 YNNKEL, per germline (reference sequence). CDR3 length: 15 amino acids. Germline trimming cut 1 base from V and 2 bases from J; bases unmatched to any gene: 4. The DNA for the CDR3 is TGTGCCAGCAGCCAAGTCCCGGACAGGGCCTACGAGCAGTACTTC. Translated: CASSQVPDRAYEQYF.

The rearrangement uses TRBV5-1 and TRBJ1-2; 9 bases are a match to TRBD1. CDR3 length: 14 residues. Germline values: CDR1 SGHRS, CDR2 YFSETQ. J gave up 8 bases and V 6 bases, and 11 bases lay outside the gene matches. For the CDR3, the DNA is TGCGCCAGCAACCGGGACAGGGAAAAGGAAGGCTACACCTTC. Amino acid sequence: CASNRDREKEGYTF.

A few counts support this clonotype. The J gene is TRBJ1-2, the V gene TRBV19; D remains unclear. Germline V lookup: CDR1 LNHDA, CDR2 SQIVND (reference sequence). This CDR3 contains 11 residues. V was trimmed by 5 bases and J by 4 bases, leaving 5 bases between them. For the CDR3, the DNA is TGTGCCAGTAGTTCCTTCTATGGCTACACCTTC. Its translation is CASSSFYGYTF.

CDR3 loop: CASNQPQRAETEAFF. In DNA form, the CDR3 reads TGTGCCAGCAACCAACCCCAGAGGGCGGAAACTGAAGCTTTCTTT. The chain joins TRBV2 to TRBJ1-1; D remains ambiguous. The germline V and J ends were trimmed by 7 bases and 5 bases, with 20 bases remaining between them. Germline CDR1 SNHLY, CDR2 FYNNEI. This CDR3 has 15 residues.

In this sample, this clonotype turned up many times. The chain couples TRBV2 to TRBJ2-5; 10 bases fit TRBD1. The CDR3 consists of 15 residues. Germline V lookup: CDR1 SNHLY, CDR2 FYNNEI. With 6 bases clipped from V and 5 bases from J, the junction kept 9 bases outside the gene matches. Here the CDR3 DNA reads TGTGCCAGCAGCCAGACAGGGGGCGGAGGGGAGACCCAGTACTTC. This codes for CASSQTGGGGETQYF. Complete variable domain (other parts from reference TRBV2 and TRBJ2-5): EPEVTQTPSHQVTQMGQEVILRCVPISNHLYFYWYRQILGQKVEFLVSFYNNEISEKSEIFDDQFSVERPDGSNFTLKIRSTKLEDSAMYFCASSQTGGGGETQYFGPGTRLLVL.

The table lists this clonotype with many counts. The rearrangement joins TRBV30 to TRBJ1-4; D remains unclear. Trimming left V 3 bases short and J 8 bases short, with 16 bases between. This CDR3 spans 14 amino acids. In germline, CDR1 is GTSNPN, CDR2 SVGIG (reference sequence). The DNA of the CDR3 is TGTGCCTGGAGCACCACGACCACATTCGAAAAACTGTTTTTT. This translates into CAWSTTTTFEKLFF. Full variable domain (outside the CDR3, taken from reference TRBV30 and TRBJ1-4): SQTIHQWPATLVQPVGSPLSLECTVEGTSNPNLYWYRQAAGRGLQLLFYSVGIGQISSEVPQNLSASRPQDRQFILSSKKLLLSDSGFYLCAWSTTTTFEKLFFGSGTQLSVL.

This clonotype was counted a few times. The gene calls are TRBV6-1 and TRBJ1-4; 8 bases line up with TRBD1. Germline lookup yields CDR1 MNHNS and CDR2 SASEGT. V trimming: 6 bases; J trimming: 7 bases; junction bases outside the gene matches: 7. CDR3 length: 14 residues. The DNA of the CDR3 is TGTGCCAGCAGATCCCAGGGGGCTACTGAAAAACTGTTTTTT. This translates into CASRSQGATEKLFF.

This clonotype was seen just once. The J gene is TRBJ2-3, the V gene TRBV7-3; the D gene is possibly TRBD2 (6 bases). Trimming took off 3 bases at V and 2 bases at J, with 12 bases between the two ends. This CDR3 spans 15 amino acids. From germline, CDR1 is SGHTA and CDR2 FQGTGA. The CDR3 sequence is CASSLGLDDTDTQYF. The CDR3 DNA is TGTGCCAGCAGCTTGGGACTGGACGACACAGATACGCAGTATTTT.

This clonotype showed up just a few times. The chain couples TRBV12-3 or TRBV12-4 to TRBJ2-5; D possibly corresponds to TRBD2 (7 bases). Trimming left V 5 bases short and J 5 bases short, with 18 bases between. CDR3 length equals 15 residues. DNA of the CDR3: TGTGCCAGCAGTCGACAGGATGGGGGGGTGGAGACCCAGTACTTC. Its protein product is CASSRQDGGVETQYF.

The chain combines TRBV6-5 with TRBJ2-2; no firm D call. Germline V gene lookup returns CDR1 MNHEY and CDR2 SVGAGI. Trimming stripped 4 bases from V and 2 bases from J, with 11 bases between. CDR3 size: 15 residues. CDR3 sequence reads: CASSSDSINTGELFF. The CDR3 DNA follows: TGTGCCAGCAGTTCCGACTCGATAAACACCGGGGAGCTGTTTTTT.

This clonotype was detected a few times. The gene calls are TRBV28 and TRBJ1-5, with a tentative D call TRBD1 (6 bases). CDR3 length: 17 residues. The germline V and J ends were trimmed by 2 bases and 1 base, with 15 bases remaining between them. Looked up from germline, CDR1 is MDHEN and CDR2 is SYDVKM. DNA for the CDR3: TGTGCCAGCAGTTTAACTCCCGGGACATACAGCAATCAGCCCCAGCATTTT. It codes for CASSLTPGTYSNQPQHF.

The chain joins TRBV6-1 to TRBJ2-7; 15 positions match TRBD2. Germline V gives CDR1 MNHNS, CDR2 SASEGT. This CDR3 region has 16 residues. V gave up 7 bases and J gave up 3 bases; unmatched junction bases: 7. The CDR3 DNA reads as TGTGCCAGCACTCCAGGACTAGCGGGAGGGGACTACGAGCAGTACTTC. Its protein product is CASTPGLAGGDYEQYF.

The J gene is TRBJ2-2, the V gene TRBV12-5, with D tentatively TRBD1 or TRBD2 (5 bases each). Germline values: CDR1 LGHNT, CDR2 FRNRAP. This CDR3 region has 14 residues. Trimming left V 3 bases short and J 2 bases short, with 7 bases between. The CDR3 sequence: CASGFGGNTGELFF. The CDR3 bases are TGTGCTAGTGGTTTTGGGGGTAACACCGGGGAGCTGTTTTTT.